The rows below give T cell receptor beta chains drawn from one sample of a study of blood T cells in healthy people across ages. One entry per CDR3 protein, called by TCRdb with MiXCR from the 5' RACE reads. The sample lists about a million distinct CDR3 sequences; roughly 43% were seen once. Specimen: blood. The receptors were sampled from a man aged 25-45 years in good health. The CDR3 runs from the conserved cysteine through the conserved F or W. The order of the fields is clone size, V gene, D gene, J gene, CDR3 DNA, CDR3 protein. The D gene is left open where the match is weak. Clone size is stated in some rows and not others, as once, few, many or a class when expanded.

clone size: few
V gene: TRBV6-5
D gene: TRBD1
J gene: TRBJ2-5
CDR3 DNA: TGTGCCAGCAGTTACTCGTGGACAGGGGAAGAGACCCAGTACTTC
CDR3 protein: CASSYSWTGEETQYF

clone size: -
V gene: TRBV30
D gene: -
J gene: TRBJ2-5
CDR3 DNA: TGTGCCTGGAGCCCCGGGACCCAAGAGACCCAGTACTTC
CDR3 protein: CAWSPGTQETQYF

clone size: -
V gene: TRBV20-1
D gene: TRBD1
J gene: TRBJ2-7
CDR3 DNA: TGCAGTGCTAGACGCCCAGACAGGGATTACGAGCAGTACTTC
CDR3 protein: CSARRPDRDYEQYF

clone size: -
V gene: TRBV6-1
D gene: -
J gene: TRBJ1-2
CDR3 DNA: TGTGCCAGCAGTGAAGAACCAGGCTATGGCTACACCTTC
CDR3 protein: CASSEEPGYGYTF

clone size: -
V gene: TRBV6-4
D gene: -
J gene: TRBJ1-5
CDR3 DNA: TGTGCCAGCAGTGACGGGGGCCCGGGGCCCCAGCATTTT
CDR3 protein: CASSDGGPGPQHF

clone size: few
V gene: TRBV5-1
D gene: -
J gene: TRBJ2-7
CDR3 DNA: TGCGCCAGCAGCCAGGGGGAGGACCTCGGCCGTTACTCCTACGAGCAGTACTTC
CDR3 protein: CASSQGEDLGRYSYEQYF

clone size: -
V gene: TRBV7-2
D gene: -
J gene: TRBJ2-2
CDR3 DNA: TGTGCCAGCAGCGGAGCGGCGGGCGGGGAGCTGTTTTTT
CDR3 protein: CASSGAAGGELFF

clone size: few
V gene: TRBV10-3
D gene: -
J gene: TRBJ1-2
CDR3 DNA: TGTGCCATCAGTGAAATCGGGGGCGCGGGCTACACCTTC
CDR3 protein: CAISEIGGAGYTF

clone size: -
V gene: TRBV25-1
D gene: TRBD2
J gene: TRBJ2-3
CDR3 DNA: TGTGCCAGCACTGATGAGACTAGCGGGGTCACAGATACGCAGTATTTT
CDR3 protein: CASTDETSGVTDTQYF

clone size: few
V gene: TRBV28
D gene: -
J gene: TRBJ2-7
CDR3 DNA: TGTGCCAGCACCCTCCGAGTGGGCCCCGAGCAGTACTTC
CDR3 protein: CASTLRVGPEQYF

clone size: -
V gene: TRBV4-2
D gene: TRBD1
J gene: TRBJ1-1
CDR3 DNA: TGTGCCAGCAGCCAAGCGGACAGGGGGCTCTCGGCTTTCTTT
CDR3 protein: CASSQADRGLSAFF

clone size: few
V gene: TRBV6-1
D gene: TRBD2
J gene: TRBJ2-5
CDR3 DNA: TGTGCCAGCAGTTTGACTAGCCTCGGGCAAGAGACCCAGTACTTC
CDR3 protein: CASSLTSLGQETQYF

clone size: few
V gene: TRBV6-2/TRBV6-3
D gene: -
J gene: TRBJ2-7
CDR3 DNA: TGTGCCAGCAGTTACTCGGGGTGGGACTACGAGCAGTACTTC
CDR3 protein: CASSYSGWDYEQYF

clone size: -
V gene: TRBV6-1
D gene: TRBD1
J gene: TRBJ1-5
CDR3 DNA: TGTGCCAGCAAAACGCTGGGACAGGGAAATTTGCGCAATCAGCCCCAGCATTTT
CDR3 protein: CASKTLGQGNLRNQPQHF

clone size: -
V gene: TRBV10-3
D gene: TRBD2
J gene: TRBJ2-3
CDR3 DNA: TGTGCCATTAGTGAGTCCGGGACTAGCAGCCCCATAACCCTCACAGATACGCAGTATTTT
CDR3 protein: CAISESGTSSPITLTDTQYF

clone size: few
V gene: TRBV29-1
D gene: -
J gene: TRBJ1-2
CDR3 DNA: TGCAGCGTTGATGAGCCCCCGACGGGGAAAGCTAACTATGGCTACACCTTC
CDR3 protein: CSVDEPPTGKANYGYTF

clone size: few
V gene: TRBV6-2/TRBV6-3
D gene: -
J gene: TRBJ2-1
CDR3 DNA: TGTGCCAGCAGGGACGGGGGGCAGGGCAATGAGCAGTTCTTC
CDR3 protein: CASRDGGQGNEQFF

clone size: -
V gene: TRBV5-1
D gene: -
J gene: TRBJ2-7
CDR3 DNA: TGCGCCAGCAGCTTGGATCGCCGGGGGTACTCCTACGAGCAGTACTTC
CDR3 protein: CASSLDRRGYSYEQYF

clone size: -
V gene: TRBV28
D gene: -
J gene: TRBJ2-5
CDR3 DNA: TGTGCCAGCAGTTGGCTGGCGGCCCAGTTCCAAGAGACCCAGTACTTC
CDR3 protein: CASSWLAAQFQETQYF

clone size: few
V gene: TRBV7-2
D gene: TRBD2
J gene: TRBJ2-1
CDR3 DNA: TGTGCCAGCAGCTTAGTTCTGACTAGCGATGAGCAGTTCTTC
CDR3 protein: CASSLVLTSDEQFF

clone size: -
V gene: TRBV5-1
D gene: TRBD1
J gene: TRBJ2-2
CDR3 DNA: TGCGCCAGCAGCTTGGCCCAAGGACAGGGTATTTCCGGGGAGCTGTTTTTT
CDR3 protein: CASSLAQGQGISGELFF

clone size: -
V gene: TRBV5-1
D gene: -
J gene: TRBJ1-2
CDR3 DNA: TGCGCCAGCAGCTTGGAAAGTGGCAGGGCCAGTGGCTACACCTTC
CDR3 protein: CASSLESGRASGYTF

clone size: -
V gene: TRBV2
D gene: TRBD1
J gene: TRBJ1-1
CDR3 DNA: TGTGCCAGCAGCCTTCCCCGGGACAGGACACAGCAGGGCACTGAAGCTTTCTTT
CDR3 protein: CASSLPRDRTQQGTEAFF

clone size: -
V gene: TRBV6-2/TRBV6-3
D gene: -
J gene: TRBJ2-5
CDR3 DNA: TGTGCCAGCAGGCTTAGCGGCGCCCACCAAGAGACCCAGTACTTC
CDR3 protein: CASRLSGAHQETQYF

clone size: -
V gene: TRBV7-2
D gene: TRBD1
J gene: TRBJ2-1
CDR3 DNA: TGTGCCAGCAGCGGGACAGGGGGAAAGAATGAGCAGTTCTTC
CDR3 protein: CASSGTGGKNEQFF

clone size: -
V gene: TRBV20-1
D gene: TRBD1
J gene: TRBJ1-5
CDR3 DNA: TGCAGTGCGACCGACAGGGTCGGACAGCCCCAGCATTTT
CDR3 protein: CSATDRVGQPQHF

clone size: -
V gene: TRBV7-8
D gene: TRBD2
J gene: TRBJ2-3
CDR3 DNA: TGTGCCAGCAGCCCGAGAGCGGGGGAGAACACAGATACGCAGTATTTT
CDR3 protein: CASSPRAGENTDTQYF

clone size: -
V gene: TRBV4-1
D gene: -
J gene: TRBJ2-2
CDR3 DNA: TGCGCCAGCAGCCAACTCGGGGGCGCGAACACCGGGGAGCTGTTTTTT
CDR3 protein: CASSQLGGANTGELFF

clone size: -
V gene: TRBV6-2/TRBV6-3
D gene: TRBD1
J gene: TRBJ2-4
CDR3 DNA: TGTGCCAGCAGCCGAGACAGGGACGAAAACATTCAGTACTTC
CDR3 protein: CASSRDRDENIQYF

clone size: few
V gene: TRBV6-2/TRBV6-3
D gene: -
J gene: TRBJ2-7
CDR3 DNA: TGTGCCAGCACCGTAGCGGGACAGGGCCTCGAGCAGTACTTC
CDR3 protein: CASTVAGQGLEQYF

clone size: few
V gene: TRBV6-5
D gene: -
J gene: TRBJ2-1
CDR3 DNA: TGTGCCAGCAGTCCTTTATCGGGTGCAAGGTACAATGAGCAGTTCTTC
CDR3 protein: CASSPLSGARYNEQFF

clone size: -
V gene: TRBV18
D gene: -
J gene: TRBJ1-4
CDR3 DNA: TGTGCCAGCTCAGCCGACGGCGCAACTAATGAAAAACTGTTTTTT
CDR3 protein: CASSADGATNEKLFF

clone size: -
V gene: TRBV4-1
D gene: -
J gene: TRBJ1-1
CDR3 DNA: TGCGCCAGCAGCCAAGAAGGGACGCGGGCCGGTGAAGCTTTCTTT
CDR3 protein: CASSQEGTRAGEAFF

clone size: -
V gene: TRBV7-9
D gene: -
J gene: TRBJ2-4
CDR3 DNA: TGTGCCAGCAGCTACCGGACAGACCGGCAGGACATTCAGTACTTC
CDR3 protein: CASSYRTDRQDIQYF

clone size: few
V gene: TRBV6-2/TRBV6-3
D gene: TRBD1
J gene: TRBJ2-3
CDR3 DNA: TGTGCCAGCAGCGACCGGACAGGGGATACGCAGTATTTT
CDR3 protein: CASSDRTGDTQYF

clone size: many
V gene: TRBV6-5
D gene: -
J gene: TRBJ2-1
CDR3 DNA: TGTGCCAGCAGTTTAACTAGTAGCTCCTACAATGAGCAGTTCTTC
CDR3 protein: CASSLTSSSYNEQFF

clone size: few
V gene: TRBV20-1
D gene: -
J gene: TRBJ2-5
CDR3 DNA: TGCAGTGCTAGAGATCTGGGGCTCGAGACCCAGTACTTC
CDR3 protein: CSARDLGLETQYF

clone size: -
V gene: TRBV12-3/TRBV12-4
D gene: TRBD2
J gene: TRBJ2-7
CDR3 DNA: TGTGCCAGCAGCTACTTACTAGCGGGGGATTACAATGAGCAGTACTTC
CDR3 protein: CASSYLLAGDYNEQYF

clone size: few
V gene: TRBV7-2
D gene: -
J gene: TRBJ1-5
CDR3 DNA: TGTGCCAGCAGCTTAGAGGCCGCACCCAAGCCCCAGCATTTT
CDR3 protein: CASSLEAAPKPQHF

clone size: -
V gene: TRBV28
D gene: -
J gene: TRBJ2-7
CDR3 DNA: TGTGCCAGCACCTTAGGGACGGGATTTGGCGAGCAGTACTTC
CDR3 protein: CASTLGTGFGEQYF

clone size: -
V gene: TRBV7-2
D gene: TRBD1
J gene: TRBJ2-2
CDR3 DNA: TGTGCCAGCAGCCAGGGGGCGCAGGGGGAGCTGTTTTTT
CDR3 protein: CASSQGAQGELFF

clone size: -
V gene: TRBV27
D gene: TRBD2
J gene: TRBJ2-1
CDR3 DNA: TGTGCCAGCACGGCGGGGACTAGCGTTTACAATGAGCAGTTCTTC
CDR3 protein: CASTAGTSVYNEQFF

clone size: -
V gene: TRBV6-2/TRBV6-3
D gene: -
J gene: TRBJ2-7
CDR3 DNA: TGTGCCAGCAGTTACGGGACCGTAGCTTCCTACGAGCAGTACTTC
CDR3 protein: CASSYGTVASYEQYF

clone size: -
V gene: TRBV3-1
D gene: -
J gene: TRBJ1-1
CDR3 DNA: TGTGCCAGCAGCCACGGACAGCGCACTGAAGCTTTCTTT
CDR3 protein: CASSHGQRTEAFF

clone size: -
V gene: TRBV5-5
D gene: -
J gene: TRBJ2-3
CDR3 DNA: TGTGCCAGCAGCTTGGGCGGGGCCCCCCGAGGAGATACGCAGTATTTT
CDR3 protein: CASSLGGAPRGDTQYF